The 21 T cell receptor beta chains below all came from one sample that was sequenced in a study of T cells after yellow fever vaccination. TCRdb redid the calling of the 5' RACE reads with MiXCR, one entry per CDR3 protein. This sample yields more than 200,000 distinct CDR3 sequences, of which more than 3.5% are seen a single time; under 20% belongs to the top ten. The sequenced sample was PBMCs, obtained 15 days after the yellow fever booster vaccination. The receptors originated from a man aged 18 to 30 who received the YFV17D yellow fever vaccine.

This clonotype appeared many times. The genes are TRBV7-2 and TRBJ2-2; 8 positions match TRBD2. J gave up 4 bases and V 5 bases, and 9 bases lay outside the gene matches. The CDR3 has 16 amino acids. The germline CDR1 and CDR2 sequences are SGHTA and FQGNSA. The CDR3 protein is CASSPVGGASTGELFF. The DNA of the CDR3 is TGTGCCAGCAGCCCCGTCGGGGGGGCAAGCACCGGGGAGCTGTTTTTT.

This clonotype showed up many times. The gene calls are TRBV29-1 and TRBJ2-7; tentative D call: TRBD2 (6 bases). V was shortened by 7 bases and J by 5 bases, with 21 bases between the two germline ends. This CDR3 is built from 14 residues. Per germline, CDR1 SQVTM and CDR2 ANQGSEA. This CDR3 is CSANTGRRRDEQYF. The CDR3 DNA reads TGCAGCGCAAATACTGGGAGGAGGCGGGACGAGCAGTACTTC.

This clonotype was seen ten or more times. J is TRBJ1-3 and V is TRBV2; TRBD1 matches at 7 bases. The germline V gene encodes CDR1 SNHLY and CDR2 FYNNEI. With V trimmed by 6 bases and J by 4 bases, 9 bases remained unmatched. The CDR3 is 15 residues long. The CDR3 loop is CASRTGYMRGNTIYF. DNA of the CDR3: TGTGCCAGCAGGACAGGGTATATGAGGGGAAACACCATATATTTT.

This clonotype was seen repeatedly, ten times or more. The chain recombines TRBV27 with TRBJ2-2; TRBD1 matches 7 bases. The CDR3 sequence is 15 residues long. Trimming removed 7 bases from V and 4 bases from J; junction bases left unmatched: 9. Per germline, CDR1 MNHEY and CDR2 SMNVEV (reference sequence). CDR3 in amino acids: CASTSRDRGTGELFF. The DNA of the CDR3 is TGTGCCAGCACCTCAAGGGACAGAGGCACCGGGGAGCTGTTTTTT.

This clonotype came up many times. V and J are TRBV12-3 or TRBV12-4 and TRBJ1-1; the D gene is possibly TRBD1 (5 bases). The V end lost 3 bases, the J end lost 2 bases, and 10 bases lay between the germline ends. The CDR3 contains 14 residues. The CDR3 bases are TGTGCCAGCAGTTTTGGCAGGGCCAACACTGAAGCTTTCTTT. Its protein is CASSFGRANTEAFF.

Many counts were recorded for this clonotype. The genes are TRBV7-2 and TRBJ1-2; 7 nucleotides agree with TRBD1. CDR1 is SGHTA, CDR2 FQGNSA, per germline. The CDR3 is 14 residues long. The J segment lost 8 bases and the V segment lost 1 base, leaving 7 bases of the junction unmatched. The CDR3 loop is CASSLGQGELGYTF. CDR3 DNA sequence: TGTGCCAGCAGCTTAGGGCAGGGGGAGCTAGGCTACACCTTC. The full variable domain, with the rest looked up from reference TRBV7-2 and TRBJ1-2, is GAGVSQSPSNKVTEKGKDVELRCDPISGHTALYWYRQSLGQGLEFLIYFQGNSAPDKSGLPSDRFSAERTGGSVSTLTIQRTQQEDSAVYLCASSLGQGELGYTFGSGTRLTVV.

This clonotype occurred many times. The rearrangement links TRBV5-1 to TRBJ1-4; D not certain. Germline-derived CDR1 and CDR2 are SGHRS and YFSETQ. Trimming cost V 5 bases and J 6 bases, with 14 bases left between them. This CDR3 is 14 amino acids long. In nucleotides, the CDR3 is TGCGCCAGCAGACCAGCAGGAGCCGATGAAAAACTGTTTTTT. It codes for CASRPAGADEKLFF.

This clonotype was observed many times. This sequence joins TRBV4-3 and TRBJ1-1; D not certain. Germline assignment: CDR1 LGHNA and CDR2 YSLEER. This CDR3 has 18 amino acids. Between the trimmed V and J ends, which lost 0 bases and 1 base, there was a span of 18 bases. The CDR3 nucleotides are TGCGCCAGCAGCCAAGATCTGGGCAGCCTTTACCCGAACACTGAAGCTTTCTTT. Protein: CASSQDLGSLYPNTEAFF.

This clonotype came up many times. The chain carries TRBV5-1 and TRBJ2-3; D is unresolved. Germline V gene lookup returns CDR1 SGHRS and CDR2 YFSETQ. V was shortened by 4 bases and J by 2 bases, with 17 bases between the two germline ends. This CDR3 contains 16 residues. The CDR3 nucleotides are TGCGCCAGCAGCAGTAGGCAGTTAGTCTTCACAGATACGCAGTATTTT. The encoded protein is CASSSRQLVFTDTQYF.

The table lists this clonotype with many counts. The V gene is TRBV20-1, the J gene TRBJ2-4, with 7 bases lining up with TRBD2. CDR3 size: 14 residues. Germline assignment: CDR1 DFQATT and CDR2 SNEGSKA (reference sequence). V lost 1 base to trimming and J lost 4 bases; unmatched junction nucleotides: 4. The chain's CDR3 is CSARAGGFKNIQYF. The CDR3 DNA is TGCAGTGCTAGAGCCGGGGGGTTTAAAAACATTCAGTACTTC.

This clonotype was recorded many times. This sequence joins TRBV6-2 or TRBV6-3 and TRBJ2-2; 7 positions agree with TRBD2. Germline CDR1 reads MNHEY; CDR2 reads SVGEGT. With V trimmed by 6 bases and J by 5 bases, 9 bases remained unmatched. The CDR3 loop spans 15 amino acids. CDR3 amino acids: CASRLPTSKTGELFF. DNA for the CDR3: TGTGCCAGCAGACTCCCGACTAGCAAGACCGGGGAGCTGTTTTTT.

This clonotype was seen many times. The chain links TRBV18 to TRBJ1-4, with a possible D match to TRBD1 (5 bases). The CDR3 runs 14 residues. Deletions cut 1 base from V and 8 bases from J, with 11 bases between. Germline assignment: CDR1 KGHSH and CDR2 LQKENI. The CDR3 coding sequence is TGTGCCAGCTCACCACAGGGGAAAGGAGAAAAACTGTTTTTT. The encoded protein is CASSPQGKGEKLFF.

This clonotype was found many times. CDR3 region: CASSPTRGQLYGYTF. DNA of the CDR3: TGTGCCAGCTCACCAACTAGAGGACAGCTCTATGGCTACACCTTC. The J gene is TRBJ1-2, the V gene TRBV18; TRBD1 might be the D (6 bases). The CDR3 loop spans 15 amino acids. V gave up 2 bases and J gave up 4 bases, with 14 bases separating them. Per germline, CDR1 KGHSH and CDR2 LQKENI.

In its sample, this clonotype was seen many times. The chain links TRBV21-1 to TRBJ1-2; TRBD1 is taken as the D call from the table, unchecked against the DNA. TRBV21-1 is designated a pseudogene. The length of the CDR3 is 16 residues. The CDR3 DNA reads TGTGCCAGCAGCGACAGGGTAACATGGGCTAACTATGGCTACACCTTC. Amino acids: CASSDRVTWANYGYTF.

This clonotype was counted many times. This chain connects TRBV5-1 to TRBJ1-1; D not certain. The CDR3 is 13 amino acids. Germline assignment: CDR1 SGHRS and CDR2 YFSETQ. V lost 4 bases and J 1 base, leaving 8 bases between the germline ends. This CDR3 is CASSIYTNTEAFF. The CDR3 DNA follows: TGCGCCAGCAGCATTTACACGAACACTGAAGCTTTCTTT.

This clonotype was found a few times. The chain recombines TRBV12-3 or TRBV12-4 with TRBJ1-1; unclear D gene. V was trimmed by 1 base and J by 3 bases, leaving 12 bases between them. The CDR3 extends over 15 amino acids. The CDR3 region has the DNA TGTGCCAGCAGTTTAGGGGTAGTTTGGGACACTGAAGCTTTCTTT. It yields the protein CASSLGVVWDTEAFF.

At least ten counts were recorded for this clonotype. The genes are TRBV20-1 and TRBJ2-1; possibly TRBD1 or TRBD2 for D (6 bases each). This CDR3 contains 16 residues. CDR1 DFQATT and CDR2 SNEGSKA come from the germline V gene (reference sequence). Between the trimmed V and J ends, which lost 3 bases and 2 bases, there was a span of 17 bases. This CDR3 reads CSARPMGGRAYNEQFF. CDR3 nucleotide sequence: TGCAGTGCTAGGCCTATGGGGGGCCGGGCCTACAATGAGCAGTTCTTC.

This clonotype was seen ten or more times. The J gene is TRBJ2-3, the V gene TRBV18; TRBD1 aligns across 8 bases. This CDR3 spans 15 amino acids. J was trimmed by 1 base and V by 4 bases; bases with no gene match: 4. Germline V CDR1 and CDR2: KGHSH, LQKENI. DNA for the CDR3: TGTGCCAGCTCACGCGACAGGGGACGCACAGATACGCAGTATTTT. This encodes CASSRDRGRTDTQYF.

This clonotype came up many times. The chain uses TRBV5-1 and TRBJ2-7; 9 nucleotides align to TRBD1. Germline V gives CDR1 SGHRS, CDR2 YFSETQ. CDR3 length: 16 amino acids. Losses at the gene ends were 0 bases for V and 2 bases for J; bases not matched to a gene: 6. The CDR3 is CASSLGGQGETYEQYV. As DNA, the CDR3 is TGCGCCAGCAGCTTGGGGGGACAGGGAGAAACCTACGAGCAGTACGTC.

This clonotype was recorded at least ten times. The chain combines TRBV7-9 with TRBJ2-2, with D unresolved. Germline values: CDR1 SEHNR, CDR2 FQNEAQ (reference sequence). V shed 1 base and J shed 2 bases, with 11 bases lying between them. This CDR3 has 16 amino acids. CDR3 amino acids: CASSLVPQINTGELFF. The CDR3, as DNA: TGTGCCAGCAGCTTAGTCCCACAGATCAACACCGGGGAGCTGTTTTTT. The whole variable domain, remainder taken from reference TRBV7-9 and TRBJ2-2, is DTGVSQNPRHKITKRGQNVTFRCDPISEHNRLYWYRQTLGQGPEFLTYFQNEAQLEKSRLLSDRFSAERPKGSFSTLEIQRTEQGDSAMYLCASSLVPQINTGELFFGEGSRLTVL.

This clonotype was recorded many times. The chain couples TRBV6-2 or TRBV6-3 to TRBJ1-4; D ambiguous. CDR1 is MNHEY and CDR2 is SVGEGT in the germline V gene. V lost 2 bases, J lost 1 base, and 11 bases lay in between. This CDR3 is built from 16 residues. CDR3 coding DNA: TGTGCCAGCAGTTACGGCGGAAAACGAACTAATGAAAAACTGTTTTTT. This gives the protein CASSYGGKRTNEKLFF.